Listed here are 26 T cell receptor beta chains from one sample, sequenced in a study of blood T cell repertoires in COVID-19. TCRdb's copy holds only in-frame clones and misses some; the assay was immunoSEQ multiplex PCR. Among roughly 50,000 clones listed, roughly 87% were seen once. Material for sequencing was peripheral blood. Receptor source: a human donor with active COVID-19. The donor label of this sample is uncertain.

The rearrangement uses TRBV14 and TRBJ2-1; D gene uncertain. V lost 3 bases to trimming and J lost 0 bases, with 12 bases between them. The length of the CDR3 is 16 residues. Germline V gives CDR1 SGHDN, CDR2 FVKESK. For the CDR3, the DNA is TGTGCCAGCAGCCAGTTACACCCGTACTCCTACAATGAGCAGTTCTTC. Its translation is CASSQLHPYSYNEQFF.

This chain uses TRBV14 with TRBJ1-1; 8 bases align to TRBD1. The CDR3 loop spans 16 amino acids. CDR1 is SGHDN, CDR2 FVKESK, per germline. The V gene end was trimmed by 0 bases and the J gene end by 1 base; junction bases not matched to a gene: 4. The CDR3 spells CASSQDWGTGNTEAFF. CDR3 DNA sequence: TGTGCCAGCAGCCAAGATTGGGGGACAGGGAACACTGAAGCTTTCTTT.

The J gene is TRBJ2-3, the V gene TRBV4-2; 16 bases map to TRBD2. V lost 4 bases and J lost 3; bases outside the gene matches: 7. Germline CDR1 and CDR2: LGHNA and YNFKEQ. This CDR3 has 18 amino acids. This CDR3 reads CASSLGLAGGPGTDTQYF. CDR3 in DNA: TGTGCCAGCAGCCTGGGACTAGCGGGGGGGCCAGGGACAGATACGCAGTATTTT.

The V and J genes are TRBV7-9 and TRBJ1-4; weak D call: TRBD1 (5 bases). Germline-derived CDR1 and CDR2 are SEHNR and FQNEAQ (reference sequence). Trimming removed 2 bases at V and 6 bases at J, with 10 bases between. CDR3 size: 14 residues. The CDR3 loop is CASSLPWGDEKLFF. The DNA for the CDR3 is TGTGCCAGCAGCTTACCGTGGGGCGATGAAAAACTGTTTTTT.

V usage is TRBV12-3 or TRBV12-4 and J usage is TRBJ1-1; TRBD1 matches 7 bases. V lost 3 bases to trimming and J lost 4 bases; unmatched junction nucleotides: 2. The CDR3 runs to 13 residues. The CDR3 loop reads CASSFSGGTEAFF. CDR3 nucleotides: TGTGCCAGCAGTTTTTCAGGGGGCACTGAAGCTTTCTTT.

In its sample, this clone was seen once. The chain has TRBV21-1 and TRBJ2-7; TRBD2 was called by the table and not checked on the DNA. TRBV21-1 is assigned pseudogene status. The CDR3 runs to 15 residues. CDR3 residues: CASSKSVSCSYEQYF. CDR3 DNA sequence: TGTGCCAGCAGCAAATCCGTGTCTTGCTCCTACGAGCAGTACTTC.

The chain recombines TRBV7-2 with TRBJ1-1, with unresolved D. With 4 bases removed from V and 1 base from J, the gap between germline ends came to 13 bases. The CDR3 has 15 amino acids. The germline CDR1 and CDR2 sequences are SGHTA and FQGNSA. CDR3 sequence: CASSSREGANTEAFF. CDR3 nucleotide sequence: TGTGCCAGCAGCTCCCGTGAGGGTGCGAACACTGAAGCTTTCTTT.

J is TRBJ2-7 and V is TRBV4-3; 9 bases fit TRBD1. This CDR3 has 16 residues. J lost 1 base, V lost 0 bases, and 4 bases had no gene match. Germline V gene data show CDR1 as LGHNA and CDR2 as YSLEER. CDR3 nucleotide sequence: TGCGCCAGCAGCCAAGAGACAGGGGGTTCATCCTACGAGCAGTACTTC. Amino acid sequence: CASSQETGGSSYEQYF.

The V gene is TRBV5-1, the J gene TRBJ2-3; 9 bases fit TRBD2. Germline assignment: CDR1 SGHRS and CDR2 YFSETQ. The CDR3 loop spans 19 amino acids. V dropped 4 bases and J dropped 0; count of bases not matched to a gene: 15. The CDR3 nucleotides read TGCGCCAGCAGCCCCCGGGGTAGCGGGGGATCGCCTAGCACAGATACGCAGTATTTT. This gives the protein CASSPRGSGGSPSTDTQYF.

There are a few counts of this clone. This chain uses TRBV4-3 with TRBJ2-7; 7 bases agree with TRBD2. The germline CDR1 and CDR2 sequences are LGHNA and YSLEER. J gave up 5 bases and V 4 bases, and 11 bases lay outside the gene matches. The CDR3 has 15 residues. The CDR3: CASSRVVGGGNEQYF. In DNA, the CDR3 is TGCGCCAGCAGCCGGGTGGTCGGCGGGGGAAACGAGCAGTACTTC.

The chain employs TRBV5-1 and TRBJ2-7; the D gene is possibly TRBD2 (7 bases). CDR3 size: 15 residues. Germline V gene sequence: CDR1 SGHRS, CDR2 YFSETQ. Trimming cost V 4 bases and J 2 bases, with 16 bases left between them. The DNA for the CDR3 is TGCGCCAGCAGCCGGGATGGAGGGGGGGCCTACGAGCAGTACTTC. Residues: CASSRDGGGAYEQYF.

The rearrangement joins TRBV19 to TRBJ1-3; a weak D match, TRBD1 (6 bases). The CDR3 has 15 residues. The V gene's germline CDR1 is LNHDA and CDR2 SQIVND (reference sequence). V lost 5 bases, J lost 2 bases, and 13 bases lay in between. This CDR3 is CASSPVDSPGNTIYF. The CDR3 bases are TGTGCCAGTAGTCCCGTGGACAGCCCTGGAAACACCATATATTTT.

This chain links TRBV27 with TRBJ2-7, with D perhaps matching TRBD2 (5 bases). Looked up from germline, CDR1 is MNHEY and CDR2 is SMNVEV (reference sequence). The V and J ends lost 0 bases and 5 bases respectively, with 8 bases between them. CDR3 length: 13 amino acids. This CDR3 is CASSLSAGHEQYF. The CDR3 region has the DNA TGTGCCAGCAGTTTATCCGCGGGTCACGAGCAGTACTTC.

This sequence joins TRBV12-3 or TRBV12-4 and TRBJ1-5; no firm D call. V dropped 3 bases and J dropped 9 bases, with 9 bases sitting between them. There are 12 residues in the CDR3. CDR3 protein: CASSFTRWPQHF. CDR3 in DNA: TGTGCCAGCAGTTTCACGCGCTGGCCCCAGCATTTT.

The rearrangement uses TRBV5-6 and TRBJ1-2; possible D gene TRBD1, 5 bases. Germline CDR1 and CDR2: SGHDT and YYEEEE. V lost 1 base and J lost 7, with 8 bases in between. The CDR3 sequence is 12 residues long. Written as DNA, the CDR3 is TGTGCCAGCAGCTTGTGGACACGTGGCTACACCTTC. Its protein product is CASSLWTRGYTF.

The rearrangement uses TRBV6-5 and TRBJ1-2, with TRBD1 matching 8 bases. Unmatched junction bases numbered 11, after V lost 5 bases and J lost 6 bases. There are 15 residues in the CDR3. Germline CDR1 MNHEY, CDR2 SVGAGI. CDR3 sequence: CASSPRGQVPHGYTF. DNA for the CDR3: TGTGCCAGCAGTCCCAGGGGGCAAGTCCCCCATGGCTACACCTTC.

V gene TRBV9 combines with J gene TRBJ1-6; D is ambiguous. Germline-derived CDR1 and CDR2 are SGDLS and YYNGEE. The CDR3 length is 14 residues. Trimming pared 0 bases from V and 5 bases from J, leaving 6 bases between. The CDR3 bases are TGTGCCAGCAGCGTAGGCGGGGATAATTCACCCCTCCACTTT. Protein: CASSVGGDNSPLHF. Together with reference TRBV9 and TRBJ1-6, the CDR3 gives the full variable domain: DSGVTQTPKHLITATGQRVTLRCSPRSGDLSVYWYQQSLDQGLQFLIQYYNGEERAKGNILERFSAQQFPDLHSELNLSSLELGDSALYFCASSVGGDNSPLHFGNGTRLTVT.

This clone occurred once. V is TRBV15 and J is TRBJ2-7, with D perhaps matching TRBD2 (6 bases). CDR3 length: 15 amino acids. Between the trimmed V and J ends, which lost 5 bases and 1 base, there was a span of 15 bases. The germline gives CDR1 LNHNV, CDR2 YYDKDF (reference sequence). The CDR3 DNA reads TGTGCCACCAGCCCCTCGGGGGTGGGATCCTACGAGCAGTACTTC. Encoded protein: CATSPSGVGSYEQYF. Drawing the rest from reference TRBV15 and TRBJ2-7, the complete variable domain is DAMVIQNPRYQVTQFGKPVTLSCSQTLNHNVMYWYQQKSSQAPKLLFHYYDKDFNNEADTPDNFQSRRPNTSFCFLDIRSPGLGDTAMYLCATSPSGVGSYEQYFGPGTRLTVT.

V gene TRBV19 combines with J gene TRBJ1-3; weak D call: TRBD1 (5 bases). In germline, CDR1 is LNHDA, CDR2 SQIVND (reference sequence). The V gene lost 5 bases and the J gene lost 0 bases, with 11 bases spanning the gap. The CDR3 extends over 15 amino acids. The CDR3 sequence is CASSWSGVSGNTIYF. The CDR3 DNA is TGTGCCAGTAGTTGGTCGGGGGTCTCTGGAAACACCATATATTTT.

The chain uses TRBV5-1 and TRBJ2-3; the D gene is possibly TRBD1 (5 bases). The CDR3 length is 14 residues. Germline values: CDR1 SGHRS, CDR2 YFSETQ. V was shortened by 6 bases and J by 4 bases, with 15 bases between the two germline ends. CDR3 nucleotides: TGCGCCAGCATCCTAGAACCAGGGTCAGATACGCAGTATTTT. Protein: CASILEPGSDTQYF.

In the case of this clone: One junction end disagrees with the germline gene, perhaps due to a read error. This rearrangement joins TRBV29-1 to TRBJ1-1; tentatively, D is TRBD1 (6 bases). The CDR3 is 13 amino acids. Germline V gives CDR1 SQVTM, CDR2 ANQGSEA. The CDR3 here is CSAEAQGNTEAFF. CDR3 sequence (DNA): TGCAGCGCTGAAGCACAGGGGAACACTGAAGCTTTCTTT.

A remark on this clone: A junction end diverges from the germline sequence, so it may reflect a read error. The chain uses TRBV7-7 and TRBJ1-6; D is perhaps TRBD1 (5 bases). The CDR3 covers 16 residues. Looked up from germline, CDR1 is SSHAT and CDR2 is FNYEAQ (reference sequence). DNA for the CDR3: TGTGCTAGCAGCTCCGAAGAGGACAAAAATAATTCACCCCTCCACTTT. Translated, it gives CASSSEEDKNNSPLHF.

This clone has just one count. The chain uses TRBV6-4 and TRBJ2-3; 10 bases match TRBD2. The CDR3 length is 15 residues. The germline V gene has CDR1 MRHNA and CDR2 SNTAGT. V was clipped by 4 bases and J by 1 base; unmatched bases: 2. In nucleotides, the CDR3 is TGTGCCAGCAGTGTTAGCGGGGGGCGCACAGATACGCAGTATTTT. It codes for CASSVSGGRTDTQYF.

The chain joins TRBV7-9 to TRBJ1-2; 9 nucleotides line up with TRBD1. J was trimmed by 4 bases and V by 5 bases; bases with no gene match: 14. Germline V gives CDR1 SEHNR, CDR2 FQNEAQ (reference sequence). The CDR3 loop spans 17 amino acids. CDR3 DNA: TGTGCCAGCAGCGTCGGCACAGGGGGCAAGATTTCCTATGGCTACACCTTC. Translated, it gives CASSVGTGGKISYGYTF.

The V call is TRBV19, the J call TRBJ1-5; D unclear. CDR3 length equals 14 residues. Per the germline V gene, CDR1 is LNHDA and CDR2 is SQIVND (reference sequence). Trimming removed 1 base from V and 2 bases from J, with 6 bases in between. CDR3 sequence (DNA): TGTGCCAGTAGTATAGTGGGCGGCAATCAGCCCCAGCATTTT. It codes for CASSIVGGNQPQHF.

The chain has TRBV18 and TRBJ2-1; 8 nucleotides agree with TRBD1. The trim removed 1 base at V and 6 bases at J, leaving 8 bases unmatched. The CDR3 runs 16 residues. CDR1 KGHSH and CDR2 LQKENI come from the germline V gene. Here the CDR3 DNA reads TGTGCCAGCTCACCACGAGAACAGGGGGGACGCAATGAGCAGTTCTTC. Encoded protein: CASSPREQGGRNEQFF.